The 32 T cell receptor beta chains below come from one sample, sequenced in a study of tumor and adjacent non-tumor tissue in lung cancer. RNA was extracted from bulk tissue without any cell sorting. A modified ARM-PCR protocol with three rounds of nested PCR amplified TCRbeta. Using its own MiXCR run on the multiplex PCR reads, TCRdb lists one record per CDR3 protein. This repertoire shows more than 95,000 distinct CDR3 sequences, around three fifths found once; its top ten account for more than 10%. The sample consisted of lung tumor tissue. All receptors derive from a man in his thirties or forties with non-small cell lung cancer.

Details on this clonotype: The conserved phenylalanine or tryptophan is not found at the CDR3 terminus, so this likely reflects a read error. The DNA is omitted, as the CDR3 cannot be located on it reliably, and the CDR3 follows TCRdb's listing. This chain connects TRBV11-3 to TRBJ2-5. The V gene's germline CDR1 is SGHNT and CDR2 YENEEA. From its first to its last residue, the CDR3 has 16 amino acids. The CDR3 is CTSSLETVTGQETLNS.

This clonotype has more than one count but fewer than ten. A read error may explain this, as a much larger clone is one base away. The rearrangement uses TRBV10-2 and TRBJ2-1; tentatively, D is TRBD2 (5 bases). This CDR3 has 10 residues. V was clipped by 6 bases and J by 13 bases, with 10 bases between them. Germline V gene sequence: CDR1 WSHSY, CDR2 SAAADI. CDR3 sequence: CASSGMDQFF. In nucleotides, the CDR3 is TGCGCCAGCAGCGGGATGGACCAGTTCTTC.

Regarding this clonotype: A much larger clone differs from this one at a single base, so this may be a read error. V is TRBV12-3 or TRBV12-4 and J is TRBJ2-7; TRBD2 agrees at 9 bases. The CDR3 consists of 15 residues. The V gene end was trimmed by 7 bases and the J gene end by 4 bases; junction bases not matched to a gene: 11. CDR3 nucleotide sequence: TGTGCCAGCAATTCCAGGAGCGGGAGGCAATACGAGCAGTACTTC. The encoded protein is CASNSRSGRQYEQYF.

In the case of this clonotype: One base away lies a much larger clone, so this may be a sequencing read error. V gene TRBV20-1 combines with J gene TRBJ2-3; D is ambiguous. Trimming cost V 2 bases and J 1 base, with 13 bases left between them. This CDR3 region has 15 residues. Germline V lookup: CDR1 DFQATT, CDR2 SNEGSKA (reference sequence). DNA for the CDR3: TGCAGTGCTAGACCACTTGTCAGACGCACAGATACGCAGTATTTT. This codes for CSARPLVRRTDTQYF.

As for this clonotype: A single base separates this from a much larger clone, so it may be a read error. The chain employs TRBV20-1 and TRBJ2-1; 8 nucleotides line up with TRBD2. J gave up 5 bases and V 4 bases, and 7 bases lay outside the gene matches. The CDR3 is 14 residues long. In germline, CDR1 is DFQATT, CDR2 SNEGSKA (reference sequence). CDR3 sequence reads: CSAITAGGDNEQFF. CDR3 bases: TGCAGTGCTATAACTGCGGGGGGCGACAATGAGCAGTTCTTC.

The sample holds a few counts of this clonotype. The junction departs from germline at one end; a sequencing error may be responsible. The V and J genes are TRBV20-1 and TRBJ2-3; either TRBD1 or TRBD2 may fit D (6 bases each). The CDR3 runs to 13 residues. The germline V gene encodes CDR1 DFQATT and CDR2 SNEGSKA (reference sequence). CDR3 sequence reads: CSATQGGIDTRYF. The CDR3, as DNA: TGCAGTGCGACACAGGGAGGCATAGATACGCGGTATTTT.

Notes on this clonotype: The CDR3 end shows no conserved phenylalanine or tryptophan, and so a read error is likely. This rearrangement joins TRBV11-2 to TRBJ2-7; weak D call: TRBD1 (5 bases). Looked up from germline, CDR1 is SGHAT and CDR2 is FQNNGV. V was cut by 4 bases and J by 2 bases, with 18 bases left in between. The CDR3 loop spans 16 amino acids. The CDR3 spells CASSSTDSSPTYEQYY. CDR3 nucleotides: TGTGCCAGCAGCTCAACCGACAGTTCCCCCACCTACGAGCAGTACTAC.

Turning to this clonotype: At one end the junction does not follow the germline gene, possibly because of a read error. CDR3 region: CAINSGQSYNPPLHF. As DNA, the CDR3 is TGTGCCATCAATTCCGGGCAGTCCTATAATCCACCCCTCCACTTT. This chain links TRBV10-3 with TRBJ1-6; D is undetermined. This CDR3 comprises 15 residues. Germline CDR1 is ENHRY and CDR2 is SYGVKD.

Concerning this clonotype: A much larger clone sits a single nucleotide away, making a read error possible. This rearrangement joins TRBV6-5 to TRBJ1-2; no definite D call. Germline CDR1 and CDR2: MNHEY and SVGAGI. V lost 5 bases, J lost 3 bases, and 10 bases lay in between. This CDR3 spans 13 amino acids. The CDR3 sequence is CASSPVRDYGYTF. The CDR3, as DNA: TGTGCCAGCAGTCCCGTCAGAGACTATGGCTACACCTTC.

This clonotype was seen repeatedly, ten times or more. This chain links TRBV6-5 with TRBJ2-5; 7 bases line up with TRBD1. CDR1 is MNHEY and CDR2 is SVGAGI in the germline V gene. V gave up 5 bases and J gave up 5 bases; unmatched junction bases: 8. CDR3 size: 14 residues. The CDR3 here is CASSLGGRGETQYF. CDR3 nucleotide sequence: TGTGCCAGCAGTCTGGGCGGCAGGGGGGAGACCCAGTACTTC.

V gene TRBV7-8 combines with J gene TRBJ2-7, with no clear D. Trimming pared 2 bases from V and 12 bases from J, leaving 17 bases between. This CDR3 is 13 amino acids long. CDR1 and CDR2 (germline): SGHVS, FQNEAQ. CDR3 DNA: TGTGCCAGCAGCTTATCCCTCGGCTACGAACGGTACTTC. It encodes CASSLSLGYERYF.

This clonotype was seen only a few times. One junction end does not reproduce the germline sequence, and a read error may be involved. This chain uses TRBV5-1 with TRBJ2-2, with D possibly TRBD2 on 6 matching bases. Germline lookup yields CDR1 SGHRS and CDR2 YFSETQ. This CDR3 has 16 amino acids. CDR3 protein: CASTLEGLSDTGELFF. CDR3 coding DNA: TGTGCCAGCACCCTGGAGGGGTTAAGTGACACCGGGGAGCTGTTTTTT.

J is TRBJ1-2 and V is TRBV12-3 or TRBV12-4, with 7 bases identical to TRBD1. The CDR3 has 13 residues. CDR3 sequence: CVSSWGQLGGYTF. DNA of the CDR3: TGTGTTAGCAGTTGGGGACAGCTTGGAGGCTACACCTTC.

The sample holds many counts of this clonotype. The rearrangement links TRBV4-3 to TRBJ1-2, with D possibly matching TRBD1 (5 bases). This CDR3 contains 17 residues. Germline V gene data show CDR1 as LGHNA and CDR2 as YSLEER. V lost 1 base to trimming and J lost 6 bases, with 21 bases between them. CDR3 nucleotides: TGCGCCAGCAGCCAAGTAAGGGGCTACCTCATGGGTGATGGCTACACCTTC. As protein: CASSQVRGYLMGDGYTF.

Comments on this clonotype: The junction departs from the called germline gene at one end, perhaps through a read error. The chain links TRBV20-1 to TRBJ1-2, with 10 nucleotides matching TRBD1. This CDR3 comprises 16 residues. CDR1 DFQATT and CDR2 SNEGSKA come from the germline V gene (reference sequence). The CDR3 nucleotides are TGCAGTGCTAGCGGGACAGGGGACTCGGGAGACTATGTCTACACCTTC. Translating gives CSASGTGDSGDYVYTF.

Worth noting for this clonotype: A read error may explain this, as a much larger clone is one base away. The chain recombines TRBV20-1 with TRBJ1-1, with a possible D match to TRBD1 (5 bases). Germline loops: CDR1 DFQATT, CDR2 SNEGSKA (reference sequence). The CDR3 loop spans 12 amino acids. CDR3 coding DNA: TGCAGTGCTAGAAGGGGAGGTACTGATGCTTTCTTT. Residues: CSARRGGTDAFF.

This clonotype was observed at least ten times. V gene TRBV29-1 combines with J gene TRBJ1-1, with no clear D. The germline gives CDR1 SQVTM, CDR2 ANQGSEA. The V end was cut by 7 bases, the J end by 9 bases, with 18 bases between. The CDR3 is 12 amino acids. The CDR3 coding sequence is TGCAGCGCAAATACGGAGGTCTATAAAGCTTTCTTT. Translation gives CSANTEVYKAFF.

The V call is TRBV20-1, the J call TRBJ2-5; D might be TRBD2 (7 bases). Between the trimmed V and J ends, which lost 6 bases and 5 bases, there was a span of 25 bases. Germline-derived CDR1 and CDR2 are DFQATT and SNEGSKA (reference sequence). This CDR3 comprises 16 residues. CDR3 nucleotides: TGCAGTGCCAGACTATCCCGGGGGGCATATGCGGAGACCCAGTACTTC. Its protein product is CSARLSRGAYAETQYF.

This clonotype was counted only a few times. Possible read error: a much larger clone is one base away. Here the CDR3 reads CSHVEDYGYTF. The CDR3, as DNA: TGCAGCCACGTGGAAGACTATGGCTACACCTTC. This chain joins TRBV29-1 and TRBJ1-2; D is undetermined. Trimming left V 8 bases short and J 3 bases short, with 10 bases between. The CDR3 is made up of 11 amino acids. Germline lookup yields CDR1 SQVTM and CDR2 ANQGSEA.

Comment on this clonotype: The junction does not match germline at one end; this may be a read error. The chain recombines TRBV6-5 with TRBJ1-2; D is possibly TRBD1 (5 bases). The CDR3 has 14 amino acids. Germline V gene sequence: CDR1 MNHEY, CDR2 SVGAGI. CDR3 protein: CARSYSRGPLGYSF. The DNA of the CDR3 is TGTGCCAGAAGTTATTCGCGGGGCCCCTTAGGCTACTCCTTC.

The CDR3 region is CSANRATGGNTEAFF. The CDR3 coding sequence is TGCAGTGCTAACCGGGCGACAGGGGGGAACACTGAAGCTTTCTTT. This rearrangement joins TRBV20-1 to TRBJ1-1; 9 nucleotides agree with TRBD1. Unmatched junction bases numbered 7, after V lost 4 bases and J lost 1 base. The CDR3 sequence is 15 residues long. The germline gives CDR1 DFQATT, CDR2 SNEGSKA (reference sequence).

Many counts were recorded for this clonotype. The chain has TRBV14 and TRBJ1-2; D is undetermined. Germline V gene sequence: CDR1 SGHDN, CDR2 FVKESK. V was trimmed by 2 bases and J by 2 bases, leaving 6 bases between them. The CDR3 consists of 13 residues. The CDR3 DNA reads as TGTGCCAGCAGCCAAACAGAGAACTATGGCTACACCTTC. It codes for CASSQTENYGYTF.

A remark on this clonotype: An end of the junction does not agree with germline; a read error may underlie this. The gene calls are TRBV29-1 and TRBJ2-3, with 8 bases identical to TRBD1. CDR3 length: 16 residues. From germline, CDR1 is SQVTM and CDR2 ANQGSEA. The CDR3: CSVFRDRLFTTDTQYF. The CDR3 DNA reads TGTAGCGTTTTCCGGGACAGGTTATTTACCACAGATACGCAGTATTTT.

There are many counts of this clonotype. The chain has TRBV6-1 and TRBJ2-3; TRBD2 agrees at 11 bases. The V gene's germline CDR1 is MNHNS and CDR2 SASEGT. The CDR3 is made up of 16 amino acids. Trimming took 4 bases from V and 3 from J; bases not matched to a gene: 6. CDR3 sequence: CASSALLAGETDTQYF. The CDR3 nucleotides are TGTGCCAGCAGTGCTTTACTAGCGGGAGAAACAGATACGCAGTATTTT.

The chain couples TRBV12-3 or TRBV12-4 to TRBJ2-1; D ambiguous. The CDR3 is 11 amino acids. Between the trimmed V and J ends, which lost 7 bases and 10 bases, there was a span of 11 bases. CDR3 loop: CASNQTHEQFF. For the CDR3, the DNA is TGTGCCAGCAATCAGACCCACGAGCAGTTCTTC.

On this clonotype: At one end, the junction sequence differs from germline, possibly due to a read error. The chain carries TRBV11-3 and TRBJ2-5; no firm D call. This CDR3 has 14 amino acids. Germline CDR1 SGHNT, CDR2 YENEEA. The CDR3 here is CASSLDASVDEQYF. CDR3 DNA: TGTGCCAGTAGCTTAGATGCATCAGTTGATGAGCAGTACTTC.

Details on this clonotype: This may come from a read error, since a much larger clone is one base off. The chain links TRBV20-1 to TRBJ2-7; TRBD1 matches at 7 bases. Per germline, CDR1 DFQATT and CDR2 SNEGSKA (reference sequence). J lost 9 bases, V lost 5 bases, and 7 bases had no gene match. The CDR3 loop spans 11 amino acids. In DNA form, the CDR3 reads TGCAGTGCTCTTAGGGGGCGAGGGCAGTACTTC. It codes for CSALRGRGQYF.

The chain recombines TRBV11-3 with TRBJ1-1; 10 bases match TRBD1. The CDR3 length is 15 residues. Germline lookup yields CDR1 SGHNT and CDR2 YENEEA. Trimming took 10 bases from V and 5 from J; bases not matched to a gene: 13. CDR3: CANSLNDRGPTEAFF. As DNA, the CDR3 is TGTGCCAACAGTTTAAATGACAGGGGGCCTACTGAAGCTTTCTTT. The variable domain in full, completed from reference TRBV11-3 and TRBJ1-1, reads EAGVVQSPRYKIIEKKQPVAFWCNPISGHNTLYWYLQNLGQGPELLIRYENEEAVDDSQLPKDRFSAERLKGVDSTLKIQPAELGDSAVYLCANSLNDRGPTEAFFGQGTRLTVV.

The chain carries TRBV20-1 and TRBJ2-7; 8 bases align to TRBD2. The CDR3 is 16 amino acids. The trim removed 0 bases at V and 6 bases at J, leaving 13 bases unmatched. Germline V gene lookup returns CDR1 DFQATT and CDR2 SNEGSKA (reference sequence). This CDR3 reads CSARDTGGISGIEQYF. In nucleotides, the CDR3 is TGCAGTGCTAGAGATACTGGGGGGATTAGCGGGATCGAGCAGTACTTC.

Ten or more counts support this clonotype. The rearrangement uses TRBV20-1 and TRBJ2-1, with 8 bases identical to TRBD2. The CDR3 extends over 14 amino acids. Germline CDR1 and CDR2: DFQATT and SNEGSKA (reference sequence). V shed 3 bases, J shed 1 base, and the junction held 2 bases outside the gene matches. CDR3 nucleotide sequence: TGCAGTGCTAGGGTAGCGGGGTCCTACAATGAGCAGTTCTTC. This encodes CSARVAGSYNEQFF.

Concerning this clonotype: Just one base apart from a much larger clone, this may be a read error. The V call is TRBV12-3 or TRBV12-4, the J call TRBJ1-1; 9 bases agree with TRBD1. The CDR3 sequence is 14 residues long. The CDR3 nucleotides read TGTGCCAGCAGGAAACAGGGGGCGAACGCTGAAGCTTTCTTT. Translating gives CASRKQGANAEAFF.

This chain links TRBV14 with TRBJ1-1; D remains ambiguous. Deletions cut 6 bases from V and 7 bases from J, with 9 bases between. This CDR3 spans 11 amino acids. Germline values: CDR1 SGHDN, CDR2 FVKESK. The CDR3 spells CASSEGFEAFF. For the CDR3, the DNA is TGTGCCAGCAGTGAAGGTTTTGAAGCTTTCTTT. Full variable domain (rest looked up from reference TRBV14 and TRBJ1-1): EAGVTQFPSHSVIEKGQTVTLRCDPISGHDNLYWYRRVMGKEIKFLLHFVKESKQDESGMPNNRFLAERTGGTYSTLKVQPAELEDSGVYFCASSEGFEAFFGQGTRLTVV.